This T cell receptor beta chain was retrieved from a study of blood T cells in healthy people across ages. Notes on this clonotype: It may be a read error: a sequence one base away is much more abundant.

Germline CDR1 and CDR2: SGDLS and YYNGEE. The CDR3 sequence is 13 residues long. It was with a sample-barcoded 5' primer and a J-beta primer mix that a second PCR of roughly 6 to 12 cycles was run. Each CDR3 protein gets one entry after TCRdb re-called the 5' RACE reads with MiXCR. The sample yields roughly 1 million distinct CDR3 sequences, approximately 25% seen once. The sample was also reused in another study, on T cells of mothers and their children. That study adds: Three healthy Caucasian mothers, along with their six children, were the donors.

This receptor was identified in a girl aged 2-10 years in good health. What was sequenced was blood. V usage is TRBV9 and J usage is TRBJ2-1; D call uncertain. CDR3 sequence (DNA): TGTGCCAGCAACGTAGATGGGTCAAGTGAGCAGTTCTTC. Protein product: CASNVDGSSEQFF.